This entry is about one TCR beta chain. These data are taken from a study of blood T cell repertoires in COVID-19. Study information: Italy, Spain and the United States were the sources of the convalescent and acute COVID-19 samples. Sources were T cells, B-cell-depleted T cells, or PBMCs; the material itself was cDNA or gDNA.

As processed by the authors: Estimation of nucleated cell counts was performed using reference gene primer amplification. Assay: immunoSEQ multiplex PCR; the TCRdb copy retains only in-frame clones and omits some. V, J and clone size reflect that table, while D and trimming were determined from the DNA. The sample holds about 190,000 clones, 90% seen once. Trimming stripped 0 bases from V and 4 bases from J, with 6 bases between. The length of the CDR3 is 13 residues. The germline CDR1 and CDR2 sequences are LNHNV and YYDKDF (reference sequence). The sequencing input was peripheral blood. The chain recombines TRBV15 with TRBJ1-2, with D maybe TRBD1 (5 bases). The TCR was taken from a man between 50 and 59 years old with acute or convalescent COVID-19. The CDR3 DNA reads TGTGCCACCAGCAGAGACAGGGTCTATGGCTACACCTTC. Encoded protein: CATSRDRVYGYTF.